This paragraph covers one T cell receptor (beta chain) sequence. This sample stems from a study of PD-1 blockade in classical Hodgkin lymphoma. The table came from immunoSEQ multiplex PCR; TCRdb's copy has only in-frame clones and leaves some out. Among roughly 30,000 clones listed, approximately 81% were seen once. Time point: cycle 4 day 1 (C4D1), after less than seven weeks of nivolumab. The patients all showed relapse after autologous stem cell transplantation, while their brentuximab vedotin exposure varied. Researchers used magnetic negative selection to pull out pure CD4+ T cells from thawed PBMCs. The sample here was CD4+ T cells from blood, taken before the fourth cycle of nivolumab. The receptor comes from a human donor with classical Hodgkin lymphoma.

The CDR3 protein is CASSEPTSLSSADTQYF. CDR3 DNA sequence: TGTGCCAGCAGTGAACCCACCTCCTTATCAAGTGCGGATACGCAGTATTTT. J is TRBJ2-3 and V is TRBV25-1; D remains unclear. The CDR3 contains 17 residues. V was shortened by 2 bases and J by 6 bases, with 21 bases between the two germline ends. Germline V CDR1 and CDR2: MGHDK, SYGVNS.